The present T cell receptor beta chain was sequenced within a study of T cell responses to AZD1222 COVID-19 vaccine. Study-level information: Both about-4-week and about-12-week second-dose recipients were combined.

Trimming pared 3 bases from V and 7 bases from J, leaving 18 bases between. CDR3 length: 15 amino acids. Germline loops: CDR1 LNHNV, CDR2 YYDKDF (reference sequence). Data came from immunoSEQ multiplex PCR; TCRdb stores just in-frame clones and leaves some out. The repertoire holds roughly 110,000 clones, with 70% to 90% as singletons. Turning to this clone: Its antigen is undetermined.

Overall study findings and caveats: Only after the peak T cell response were repertoires sampled. Mostly white British, mostly female donors; authors suggested clonal diversity may be underestimated.

The receptor comes from an adult in good health. The sequencing here drew on peripheral blood, taken on day 0 of AZD1222 vaccination. V is TRBV15 and J is TRBJ1-2, with D perhaps TRBD1 (5 bases). CDR3 sequence: CATSSIGARAVGYTF. For the CDR3, the DNA is TGTGCCACCAGCAGCATAGGGGCACGGGCGGTTGGCTACACCTTC.